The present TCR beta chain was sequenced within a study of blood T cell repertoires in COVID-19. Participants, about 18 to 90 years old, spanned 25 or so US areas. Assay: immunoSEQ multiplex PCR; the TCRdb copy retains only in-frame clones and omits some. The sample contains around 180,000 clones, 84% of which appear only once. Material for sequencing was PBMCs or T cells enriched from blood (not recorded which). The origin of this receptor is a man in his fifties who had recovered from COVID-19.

The CDR3 spells CAWRTKDRGTDTQYF. The CDR3 DNA reads as TGTGCCTGGAGGACAAAGGACCGGGGAACAGATACGCAGTATTTT. The chain is built from TRBV30 and TRBJ2-3; tentative D call: TRBD2 (5 bases). This CDR3 contains 15 residues. The V end was cut by 3 bases, the J end by 3 bases, with 16 bases between. Germline V gene lookup returns CDR1 GTSNPN and CDR2 SVGIG (reference sequence). The full variable domain, rest sourced from reference TRBV30 and TRBJ2-3, is SQTIHQWPATLVQPVGSPLSLECTVEGTSNPNLYWYRQAAGRGLQLLFYSVGIGQISSEVPQNLSASRPQDRQFILSSKKLLLSDSGFYLCAWRTKDRGTDTQYFGPGTRLTVL.